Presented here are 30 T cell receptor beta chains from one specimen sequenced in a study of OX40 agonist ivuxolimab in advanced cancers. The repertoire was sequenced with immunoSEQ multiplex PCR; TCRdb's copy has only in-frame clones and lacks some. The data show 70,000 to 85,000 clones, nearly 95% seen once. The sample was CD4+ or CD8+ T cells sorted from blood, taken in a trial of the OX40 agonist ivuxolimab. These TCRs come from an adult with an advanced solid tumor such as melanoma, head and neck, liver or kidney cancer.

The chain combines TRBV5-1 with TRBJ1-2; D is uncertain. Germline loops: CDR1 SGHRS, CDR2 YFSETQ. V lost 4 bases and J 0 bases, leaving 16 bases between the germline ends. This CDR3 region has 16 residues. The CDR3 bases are TGCGCCAGCAGCCCGAAGCCCCCCGGGCCTAACTATGGCTACACCTTC. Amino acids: CASSPKPPGPNYGYTF.

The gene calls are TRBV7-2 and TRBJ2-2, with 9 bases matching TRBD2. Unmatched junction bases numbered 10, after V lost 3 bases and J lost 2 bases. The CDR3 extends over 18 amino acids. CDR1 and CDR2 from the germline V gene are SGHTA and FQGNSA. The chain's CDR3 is CASSFKREAATNTGELFF. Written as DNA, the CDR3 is TGTGCCAGCAGCTTCAAGCGGGAGGCTGCGACAAACACCGGGGAGCTGTTTTTT.

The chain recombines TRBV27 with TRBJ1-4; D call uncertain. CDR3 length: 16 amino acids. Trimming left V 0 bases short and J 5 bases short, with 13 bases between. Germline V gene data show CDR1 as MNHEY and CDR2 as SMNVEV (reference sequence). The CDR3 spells CASSLSWRVPNEKLFF. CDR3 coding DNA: TGTGCCAGCAGTTTATCGTGGAGGGTCCCCAATGAAAAACTGTTTTTT.

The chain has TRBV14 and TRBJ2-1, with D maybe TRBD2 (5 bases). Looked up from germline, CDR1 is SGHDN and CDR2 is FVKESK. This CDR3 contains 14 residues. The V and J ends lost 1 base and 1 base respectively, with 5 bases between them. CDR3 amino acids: CASSQAGSYNEQFF. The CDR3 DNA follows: TGTGCCAGCAGCCAAGCGGGATCCTACAATGAGCAGTTCTTC. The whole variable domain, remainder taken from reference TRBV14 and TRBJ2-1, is EAGVTQFPSHSVIEKGQTVTLRCDPISGHDNLYWYRRVMGKEIKFLLHFVKESKQDESGMPNNRFLAERTGGTYSTLKVQPAELEDSGVYFCASSQAGSYNEQFFGPGTRLTVL.

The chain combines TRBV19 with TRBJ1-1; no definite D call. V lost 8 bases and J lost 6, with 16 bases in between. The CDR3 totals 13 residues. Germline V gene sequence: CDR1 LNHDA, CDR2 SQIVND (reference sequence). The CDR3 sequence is CASGERLLAEAFF. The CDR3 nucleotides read TGTGCCAGTGGTGAGAGGCTTCTTGCTGAAGCTTTCTTT.

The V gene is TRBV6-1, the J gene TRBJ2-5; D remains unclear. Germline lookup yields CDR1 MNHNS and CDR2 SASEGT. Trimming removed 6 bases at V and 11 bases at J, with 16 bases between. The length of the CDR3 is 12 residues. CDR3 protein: CASSLTGFEQYF. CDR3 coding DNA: TGTGCCAGCAGCTTGACGGGTTTTGAGCAGTACTTC.

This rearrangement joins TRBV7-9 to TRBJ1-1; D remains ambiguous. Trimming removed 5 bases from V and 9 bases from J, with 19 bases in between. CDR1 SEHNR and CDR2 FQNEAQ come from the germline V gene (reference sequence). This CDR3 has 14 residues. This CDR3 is CASSPTGEGPQAFF. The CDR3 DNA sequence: TGTGCCAGCAGCCCCACGGGAGAAGGGCCTCAAGCTTTCTTT.

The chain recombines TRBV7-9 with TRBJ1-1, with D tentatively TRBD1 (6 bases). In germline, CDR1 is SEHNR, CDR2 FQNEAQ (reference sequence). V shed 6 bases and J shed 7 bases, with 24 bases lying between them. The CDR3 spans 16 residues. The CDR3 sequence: CASSPARGTLTSEAFF. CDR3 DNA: TGTGCCAGCAGTCCAGCTAGGGGGACCTTGACGAGTGAAGCTTTCTTT.

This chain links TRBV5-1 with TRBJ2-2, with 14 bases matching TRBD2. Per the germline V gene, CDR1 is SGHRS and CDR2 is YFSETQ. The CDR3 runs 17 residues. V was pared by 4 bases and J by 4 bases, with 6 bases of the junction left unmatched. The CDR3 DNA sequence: TGCGCCAGCAGCCCAGGGACTAGCGGGAGATCCACCGGGGAGCTGTTTTTT. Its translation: CASSPGTSGRSTGELFF.

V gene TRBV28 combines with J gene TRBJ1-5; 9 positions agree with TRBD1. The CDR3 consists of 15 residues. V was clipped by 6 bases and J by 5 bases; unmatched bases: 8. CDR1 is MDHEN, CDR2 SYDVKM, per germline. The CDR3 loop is CASSPDRGADQPQHF. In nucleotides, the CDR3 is TGTGCCAGCAGCCCTGACAGGGGGGCCGATCAGCCCCAGCATTTT.

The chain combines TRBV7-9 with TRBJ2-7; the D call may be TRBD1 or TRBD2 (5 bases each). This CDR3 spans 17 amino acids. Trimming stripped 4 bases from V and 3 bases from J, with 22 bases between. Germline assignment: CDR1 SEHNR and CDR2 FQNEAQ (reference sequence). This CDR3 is CASSSRDLDSPGYEQYF. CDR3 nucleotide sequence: TGTGCCAGCAGCTCCCGGGACCTAGACTCTCCTGGCTACGAGCAGTACTTC.

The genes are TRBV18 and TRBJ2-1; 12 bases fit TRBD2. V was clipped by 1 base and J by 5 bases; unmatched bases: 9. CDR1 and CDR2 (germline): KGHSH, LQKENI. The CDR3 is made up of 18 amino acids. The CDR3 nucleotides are TGTGCCAGCTCACCACGCTTCGGGACTAGCGGGCGGCACAATGAGCAGTTCTTC. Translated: CASSPRFGTSGRHNEQFF.

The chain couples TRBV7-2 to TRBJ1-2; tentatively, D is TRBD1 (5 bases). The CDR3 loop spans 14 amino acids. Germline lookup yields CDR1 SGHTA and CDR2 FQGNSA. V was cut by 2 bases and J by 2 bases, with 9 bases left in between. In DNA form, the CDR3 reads TGTGCCAGCAGCTTAAGGGACGGCAACTATGGCTACACCTTC. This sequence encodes CASSLRDGNYGYTF.

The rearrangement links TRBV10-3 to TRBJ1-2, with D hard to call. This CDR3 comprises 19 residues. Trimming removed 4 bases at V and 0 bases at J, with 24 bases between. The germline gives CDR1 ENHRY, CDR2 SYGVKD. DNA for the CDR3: TGTGCCATCAGTGCTAAATTGGTAGAGGATATCCTTACTAACTATGGCTACACCTTC. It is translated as CAISAKLVEDILTNYGYTF.

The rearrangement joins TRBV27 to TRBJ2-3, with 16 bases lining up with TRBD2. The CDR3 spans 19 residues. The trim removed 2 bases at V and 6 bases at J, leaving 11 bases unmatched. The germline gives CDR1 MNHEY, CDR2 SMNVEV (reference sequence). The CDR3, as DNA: TGTGCCAGCAGTTTAAGGGGACTAGCGGGAGGGGGACAAGAGGATACGCAGTATTTT. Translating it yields CASSLRGLAGGGQEDTQYF.

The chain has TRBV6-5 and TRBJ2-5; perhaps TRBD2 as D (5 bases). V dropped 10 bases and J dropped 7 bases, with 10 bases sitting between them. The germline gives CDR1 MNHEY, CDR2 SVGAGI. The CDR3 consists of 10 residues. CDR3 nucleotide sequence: TGTGCCACCCTAGGAGGGACCCAGTACTTC. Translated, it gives CATLGGTQYF.

The CDR3 DNA sequence: TGTGCCAGCAGCCCGCGGGACAGGGAGAACATTCAGTACTTC. Amino acid sequence: CASSPRDRENIQYF. The V call is TRBV13, the J call TRBJ2-4; 9 bases are a match to TRBD1. CDR1 is PRHDT, CDR2 FYEKMQ, per germline (reference sequence). The J segment lost 7 bases and the V segment lost 5 bases, leaving 6 bases of the junction unmatched. This CDR3 has 14 amino acids.

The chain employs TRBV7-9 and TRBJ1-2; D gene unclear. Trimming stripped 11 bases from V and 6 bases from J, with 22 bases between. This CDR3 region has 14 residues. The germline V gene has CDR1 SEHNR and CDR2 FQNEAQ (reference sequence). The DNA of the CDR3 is TGTGCCTGCCAGATCCCGGGATATATGGATGGCTACACCTTC. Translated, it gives CACQIPGYMDGYTF. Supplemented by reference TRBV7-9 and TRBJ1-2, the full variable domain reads DTGVSQNPRHKITKRGQNVTFRCDPISEHNRLYWYRQTLGQGPEFLTYFQNEAQLEKSRLLSDRFSAERPKGSFSTLEIQRTEQGDSAMYLCACQIPGYMDGYTFGSGTRLTVV.

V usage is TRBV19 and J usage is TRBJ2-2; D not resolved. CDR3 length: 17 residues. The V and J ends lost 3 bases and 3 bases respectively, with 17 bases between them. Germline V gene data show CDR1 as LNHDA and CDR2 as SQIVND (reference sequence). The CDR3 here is CASSMTGRLDHTGELFF. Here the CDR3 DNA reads TGTGCCAGTAGTATGACCGGCCGGCTAGACCACACCGGGGAGCTGTTTTTT.

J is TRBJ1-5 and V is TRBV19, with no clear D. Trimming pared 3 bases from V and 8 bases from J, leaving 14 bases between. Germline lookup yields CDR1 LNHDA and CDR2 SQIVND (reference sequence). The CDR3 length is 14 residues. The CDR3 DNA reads TGTGCCAGTAGTATCGTGGCGGGGTCCGAGCCCCAGCATTTT. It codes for CASSIVAGSEPQHF.

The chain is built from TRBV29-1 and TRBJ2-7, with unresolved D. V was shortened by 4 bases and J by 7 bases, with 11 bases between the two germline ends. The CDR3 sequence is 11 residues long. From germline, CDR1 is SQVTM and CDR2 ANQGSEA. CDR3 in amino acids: CSVGVPEEQYF. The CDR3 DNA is TGCAGCGTTGGTGTCCCTGAGGAGCAGTACTTC.

The CDR3 DNA sequence: TGTGCCAGCAGTTTGGCTTCTCGTTACAGGGGGTCGTACGAGCAGTACTTC. Amino acid sequence: CASSLASRYRGSYEQYF. The rearrangement joins TRBV28 to TRBJ2-7; 8 bases are a match to TRBD1. The CDR3 length is 17 residues. CDR1 MDHEN and CDR2 SYDVKM come from the germline V gene. After removal of 3 bases from V and 4 bases from J, the junction contained 14 bases not matched to a gene.

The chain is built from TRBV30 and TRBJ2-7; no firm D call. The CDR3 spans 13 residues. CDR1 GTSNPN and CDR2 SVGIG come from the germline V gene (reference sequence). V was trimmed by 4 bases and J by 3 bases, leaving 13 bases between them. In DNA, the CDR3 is TGTGCCTGGACCCCAGTAGTGGGCTACGAGCAGTACTTC. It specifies CAWTPVVGYEQYF.

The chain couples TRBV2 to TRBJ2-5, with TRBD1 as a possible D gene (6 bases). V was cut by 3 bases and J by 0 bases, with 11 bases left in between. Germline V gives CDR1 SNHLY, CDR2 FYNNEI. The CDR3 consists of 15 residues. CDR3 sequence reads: CASSDKTGYQETQYF. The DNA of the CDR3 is TGTGCCAGCAGTGATAAAACAGGGTACCAAGAGACCCAGTACTTC.

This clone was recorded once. CDR3 amino acids: CASSTFGLAGEADTQYF. The CDR3 DNA reads TGTGCCAGTAGTACCTTTGGACTAGCGGGAGAAGCAGATACGCAGTATTTT. The chain carries TRBV19 and TRBJ2-3; 13 nucleotides align to TRBD2. Per the germline V gene, CDR1 is LNHDA and CDR2 is SQIVND (reference sequence). With 4 bases clipped from V and 4 bases from J, the junction kept 8 bases outside the gene matches. The CDR3 loop spans 17 amino acids.

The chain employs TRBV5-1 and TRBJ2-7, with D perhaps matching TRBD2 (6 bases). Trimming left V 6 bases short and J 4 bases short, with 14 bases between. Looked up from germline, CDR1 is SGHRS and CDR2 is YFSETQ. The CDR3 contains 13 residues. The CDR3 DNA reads TGCGCCAGCACCCAGGGACTCCCGTACGAGCAGTACTTC. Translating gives CASTQGLPYEQYF.

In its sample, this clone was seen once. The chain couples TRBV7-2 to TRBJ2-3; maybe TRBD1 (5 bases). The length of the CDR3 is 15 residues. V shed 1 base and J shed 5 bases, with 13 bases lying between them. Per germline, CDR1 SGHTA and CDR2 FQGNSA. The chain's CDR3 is CASSLEGQGGDTQYF. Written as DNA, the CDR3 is TGTGCCAGCAGCTTAGAGGGGCAGGGCGGAGATACGCAGTATTTT.

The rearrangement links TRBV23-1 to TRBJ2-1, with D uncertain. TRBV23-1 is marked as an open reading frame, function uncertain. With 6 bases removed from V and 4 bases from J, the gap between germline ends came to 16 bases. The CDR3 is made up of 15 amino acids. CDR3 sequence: CASSQDNGRYNEQFF. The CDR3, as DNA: TGCGCCAGCAGCCAAGATAACGGACGGTACAATGAGCAGTTCTTC.

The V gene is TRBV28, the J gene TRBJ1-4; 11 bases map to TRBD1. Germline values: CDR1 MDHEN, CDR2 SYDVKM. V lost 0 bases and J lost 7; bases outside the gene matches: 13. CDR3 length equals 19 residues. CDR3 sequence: CASSLWHPNQGQGVEKLFF. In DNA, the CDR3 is TGTGCCAGCAGTTTATGGCATCCTAATCAGGGACAGGGGGTTGAAAAACTGTTTTTT.

The chain's CDR3 is CASSQDYRPEKLFF. The CDR3 bases are TGTGCCAGCAGCCAGGACTACAGGCCCGAAAAACTGTTTTTT. The V gene is TRBV4-2, the J gene TRBJ1-4; D is perhaps TRBD1 (5 bases). Germline V gene data show CDR1 as LGHNA and CDR2 as YNFKEQ. CDR3 length: 14 residues. Trimming pared 3 bases from V and 8 bases from J, leaving 13 bases between.